The clone carrying this TCR beta chain occurred a few times. The sample is drawn from a study of cytomegalovirus exposure and HLA in healthy donors. The PCR employed 60 Vbeta primers together with 13 Jbeta primers. Sequenced by immunoSEQ multiplex PCR; TCRdb stores in-frame clones only, minus some. The repertoire consists of some 140,000 clones, with about three quarters occurring once and the leading ten covering less than 2%. Germline V gives CDR1 MGHDK, CDR2 SYGVNS. V lost 4 bases, J lost 3 bases, and 5 bases stayed unmatched. This CDR3 is 14 amino acids long. This sequence was found in a female donor in good health and CMV-seropositive. The specimen sequenced was PBMCs. This chain links TRBV25-1 with TRBJ1-1; 7 positions match TRBD1. The CDR3 nucleotides are TGTGCCAGCAGTGCCATAGGGGGCTACACTGAAGCTTTCTTT. Residues: CASSAIGGYTEAFF.